The next 18 T cell receptor beta chains were all read from a single sample in a study of blood T cell repertoires in COVID-19. Assay used: immunoSEQ multiplex PCR; TCRdb lists only in-frame clones, some missing. This table has under 200,000 clones, about 88% appearing once. Sequencing input: peripheral blood. These receptor sequences come from a young man with active or convalescent COVID-19.

CDR3 region: CAIRGGLNTEAFF. CDR3 DNA sequence: TGTGCCATCCGTGGGGGGCTTAACACTGAAGCTTTCTTT. The chain uses TRBV10-3 and TRBJ1-1; possibly TRBD1 for D (6 bases). Trimming removed 8 bases at V and 2 bases at J, with 12 bases between. CDR1 and CDR2 from the germline V gene are ENHRY and SYGVKD. This CDR3 has 13 residues.

This chain uses TRBV15 with TRBJ2-1; 10 nucleotides match TRBD1. The CDR3 covers 15 residues. V shed 5 bases and J 7 bases; nucleotides not matched to a gene: 8. CDR1 is LNHNV and CDR2 is YYDKDF in the germline V gene (reference sequence). CDR3 in DNA: TGTGCCACCAGCCCCGGGACAGGGGCTGTGAATGAGCAGTTCTTC. Its translation: CATSPGTGAVNEQFF.

The chain carries TRBV3-1 (or the pseudogene TRBV3-2) and TRBJ1-4; D not resolved. CDR1 and CDR2 from the germline V gene are LGHDT and YNNKEL (reference sequence). There are 14 residues in the CDR3. Trimming stripped 1 base from V and 7 bases from J, with 10 bases between. CDR3 bases: TGTGCCAGCAGCCAAGGGCTGAATCCTGAAAAACTGTTTTTT. Amino acids: CASSQGLNPEKLFF.

This clone occurred a few times. The chain has TRBV6-5 and TRBJ2-3; 7 nucleotides line up with TRBD2. Germline V gives CDR1 MNHEY, CDR2 SVGAGI. J was trimmed by 1 base and V by 6 bases; bases with no gene match: 7. This CDR3 comprises 15 residues. The CDR3 sequence: CASRLSGIGTDTQYF. The CDR3 DNA is TGTGCCAGCAGATTAAGCGGGATCGGCACAGATACGCAGTATTTT.

This clone was detected once. The genes are TRBV6-5 and TRBJ2-7; TRBD2 aligns across 8 bases. Germline V gives CDR1 MNHEY, CDR2 SVGAGI. This CDR3 is 13 amino acids long. V shed 0 bases and J 7 bases; nucleotides not matched to a gene: 2. The CDR3 is CASSYSKRGEQYV. CDR3 in DNA: TGTGCCAGCAGTTACTCTAAGCGGGGGGAGCAGTACGTC.

The V and J genes are TRBV12-3 or TRBV12-4 and TRBJ2-1; 7 bases fit TRBD1. CDR3 length equals 13 residues. Unmatched junction bases numbered 9, after V lost 8 bases and J lost 8 bases. CDR3 loop: CASRLDRSYEQFF. CDR3 DNA: TGTGCCAGCCGATTGGACAGGAGCTATGAGCAGTTCTTC.

This clone has just a few counts. The J gene is TRBJ1-6, the V gene TRBV7-8; possibly TRBD1 for D (5 bases). The V end lost 1 base, the J end lost 7 bases, and 14 bases lay between the germline ends. The CDR3 spans 16 residues. Germline CDR1 and CDR2: SGHVS and FQNEAQ. The CDR3 protein is CASSLGSPGYNSPLHF. CDR3 in DNA: TGTGCCAGCAGCTTAGGAAGCCCAGGGTACAATTCACCCCTCCACTTT.

The chain combines TRBV2 with TRBJ2-6; TRBD1 aligns across 9 bases. CDR3 length: 17 residues. V dropped 5 bases and J dropped 0; count of bases not matched to a gene: 5. CDR1 SNHLY and CDR2 FYNNEI come from the germline V gene. The CDR3 here is CASSIRDRVSGANVLTF. The CDR3 DNA sequence: TGTGCCAGCAGTATCCGGGACAGGGTCTCTGGGGCCAACGTCCTGACTTTC.

The chain has TRBV12-3 or TRBV12-4 and TRBJ1-1; D remains ambiguous. The V and J ends lost 3 bases and 11 bases respectively, with 10 bases between them. CDR3 length: 11 amino acids. CDR3 in DNA: TGTGCCAGCAGTTTGTCAAGGCGGGCTTTCTTT. This sequence encodes CASSLSRRAFF.

This clone has only a few counts. The chain has TRBV15 and TRBJ2-2, with D maybe TRBD1 (6 bases). Looked up from germline, CDR1 is LNHNV and CDR2 is YYDKDF (reference sequence). Trimming stripped 5 bases from V and 6 bases from J, with 19 bases between. The CDR3 totals 16 residues. The DNA for the CDR3 is TGTGCCACCAGCGTGCGAGGGGGAGATTTTCCCGGGGAGCTGTTTTTT. Translated: CATSVRGGDFPGELFF.

The rearrangement links TRBV5-4 to TRBJ2-7; 11 bases align to TRBD2. V was clipped by 0 bases and J by 4 bases; unmatched bases: 12. From germline, CDR1 is SGHNT and CDR2 YYREEE (reference sequence). The CDR3 contains 18 residues. The CDR3 here is CASSLVGSGRAKGYEQYF. The CDR3 nucleotides are TGTGCCAGCAGCTTGGTAGGTAGCGGGAGGGCCAAGGGGTACGAGCAGTACTTC.

The table lists this clone with a count of one. This chain links TRBV5-4 with TRBJ2-4, with 10 bases fitting TRBD1. CDR1 SGHNT and CDR2 YYREEE come from the germline V gene (reference sequence). Losses at the gene ends were 4 bases for V and 3 bases for J; bases not matched to a gene: 10. This CDR3 contains 17 residues. The CDR3 DNA follows: TGTGCCAGCAGCGTGGGACAGGGGATTATGGGCAAAAACATTCAGTACTTC. It yields the protein CASSVGQGIMGKNIQYF.

The J gene is TRBJ1-6, the V gene TRBV7-8; D is undetermined. V dropped 2 bases and J dropped 8 bases, with 7 bases sitting between them. CDR1 and CDR2 (germline): SGHVS, FQNEAQ. This CDR3 comprises 13 residues. In DNA form, the CDR3 reads TGTGCCAGCAGCTTAAGGCGGGATTCACCCCTCCACTTT. Protein product: CASSLRRDSPLHF.

This clone was observed once. V usage is TRBV14 and J usage is TRBJ2-6; TRBD2 is a possible D gene (5 bases). This CDR3 is built from 15 residues. CDR1 and CDR2 (germline): SGHDN, FVKESK. With 3 bases removed from V and 0 bases from J, the gap between germline ends came to 6 bases. CDR3: CASSHSGSGANVLTF. CDR3 nucleotides: TGTGCCAGCAGCCACAGCGGCTCTGGGGCCAACGTCCTGACTTTC.

This chain connects TRBV5-1 to TRBJ2-5; 10 nucleotides agree with TRBD2. The CDR3 is made up of 18 amino acids. The V segment lost 3 bases and the J segment 5 bases; nucleotides outside the gene matches: 16. Per the germline V gene, CDR1 is SGHRS and CDR2 is YFSETQ. CDR3 region: CASSSWPLAGVRQETQYF. CDR3 DNA: TGCGCCAGCAGCTCGTGGCCCCTAGCGGGGGTGAGGCAGGAGACCCAGTACTTC. Complete variable domain (other parts from reference TRBV5-1 and TRBJ2-5): KAGVTQTPRYLIKTRGQQVTLSCSPISGHRSVSWYQQTPGQGLQFLFEYFSETQRNKGNFPGRFSGRQFSNSRSEMNVSTLELGDSALYLCASSSWPLAGVRQETQYFGPGTRLLVL.

This rearrangement joins TRBV2 to TRBJ2-5, with 9 nucleotides matching TRBD2. Germline values: CDR1 SNHLY, CDR2 FYNNEI. There are 15 residues in the CDR3. The V gene end was trimmed by 1 base and the J gene end by 4 bases; junction bases not matched to a gene: 4. The CDR3 DNA sequence: TGTGCCAGCAGTGAAGGACTAGCGGTTGGAGAGACCCAGTACTTC. Translation gives CASSEGLAVGETQYF.

The chain couples TRBV10-2 to TRBJ1-5; TRBD1 agrees at 7 bases. Germline-derived CDR1 and CDR2 are WSHSY and SAAADI. This CDR3 comprises 14 residues. V lost 2 bases to trimming and J lost 6 bases; unmatched junction nucleotides: 4. The CDR3 nucleotides are TGCGCCAGCAGTGAGACAGGGGCCCGTCAGCCCCAGCATTTT. Translation gives CASSETGARQPQHF.

The rearrangement joins TRBV11-3 to TRBJ2-3; 13 bases agree with TRBD2. This CDR3 spans 17 amino acids. The junction had 5 bases not matched to a gene; V was cut back by 1 base and J by 4 bases. The germline V gene encodes CDR1 SGHNT and CDR2 YENEEA. The CDR3 region is CASSLGTSGGAADTQYF. The DNA of the CDR3 is TGTGCCAGCAGCTTAGGAACTAGCGGGGGGGCCGCAGATACGCAGTATTTT.